The 30 T cell receptor beta chains below come from one sample, sequenced in a study of cytomegalovirus exposure and HLA in healthy donors. The PCR ran on 60 Vbeta and 13 Jbeta primers. The repertoire was sequenced with immunoSEQ multiplex PCR; TCRdb's copy has only in-frame clones and lacks some. The repertoire has some 110,000 clones, approximately 80% of them found once; the top ten carry about 5%. Sequencing was done on a sample of PBMCs. The origin of the receptors is a male donor in good health and CMV-seronegative.

The chain combines TRBV29-1 with TRBJ1-5; possibly TRBD1 for D (5 bases). Germline V gene lookup returns CDR1 SQVTM and CDR2 ANQGSEA. V was cut by 4 bases and J by 3 bases, with 7 bases left in between. There are 12 residues in the CDR3. CDR3 coding DNA: TGCAGCGTTGGACAGCCCAATCAGCCCCAGCATTTT. Residues: CSVGQPNQPQHF.

This clone came up once. The chain carries TRBV7-2 and TRBJ2-3, with D perhaps TRBD2 (6 bases). Trimming removed 0 bases from V and 1 base from J, with 11 bases in between. CDR1 SGHTA and CDR2 FQGNSA come from the germline V gene. The CDR3 covers 16 residues. CDR3 sequence (DNA): TGTGCCAGCAGCTTAGCACCGGGAGAAGGCACAGATACGCAGTATTTT. Encoded protein: CASSLAPGEGTDTQYF. The full variable domain, completed using reference TRBV7-2 and TRBJ2-3, is GAGVSQSPSNKVTEKGKDVELRCDPISGHTALYWYRQSLGQGLEFLIYFQGNSAPDKSGLPSDRFSAERTGGSVSTLTIQRTQQEDSAVYLCASSLAPGEGTDTQYFGPGTRLTVL.

The genes are TRBV2 and TRBJ1-2; TRBD1 agrees at 8 bases. Germline V lookup: CDR1 SNHLY, CDR2 FYNNEI. This CDR3 is 12 amino acids long. Trimming cost V 7 bases and J 9 bases; bases outside gene matches: 7. The CDR3 is CASTRQGNRYTF. The DNA of the CDR3 is TGTGCCAGCACACGACAGGGGAATCGCTACACCTTC.

This chain connects TRBV9 to TRBJ1-6; D unclear. V was pared by 0 bases and J by 1 base, with 8 bases between. This CDR3 spans 16 amino acids. CDR1 SGDLS and CDR2 YYNGEE come from the germline V gene. CDR3 amino acids: CASSVGTGSYNSPLHF. The CDR3 DNA reads as TGTGCCAGCAGCGTAGGTACGGGATCCTATAATTCACCCCTCCACTTT.

The genes are TRBV5-1 and TRBJ2-5, with 7 bases aligning to TRBD1. The CDR3 spans 14 residues. Germline V gene data show CDR1 as SGHRS and CDR2 as YFSETQ. Trimming removed 0 bases from V and 2 bases from J; junction bases left unmatched: 1. DNA of the CDR3: TGCGCCAGCAGCTTGGCGACAGGGCAAGAGACCCAGTACTTC. Amino acid sequence: CASSLATGQETQYF. Using reference TRBV5-1 and TRBJ2-5 for the parts outside the CDR3, the full variable domain is KAGVTQTPRYLIKTRGQQVTLSCSPISGHRSVSWYQQTPGQGLQFLFEYFSETQRNKGNFPGRFSGRQFSNSRSEMNVSTLELGDSALYLCASSLATGQETQYFGPGTRLLVL.

The rearrangement uses TRBV7-3 and TRBJ2-1, with 14 bases identical to TRBD2. Germline V lookup: CDR1 SGHTA, CDR2 FQGTGA. V shed 5 bases, J shed 9 bases, and the junction held 9 bases outside the gene matches. The CDR3 is made up of 16 amino acids. The CDR3, as DNA: TGTGCCAGCAGCGCGACAGGGACTAGCGGGAGCCTTGAGCAGTTCTTC. Amino acids: CASSATGTSGSLEQFF.

The chain uses TRBV5-6 and TRBJ1-4; a weak D match, TRBD1 (6 bases). CDR1 SGHDT and CDR2 YYEEEE come from the germline V gene. Trimming removed 0 bases at V and 7 bases at J, with 13 bases between. This CDR3 spans 15 amino acids. The chain's CDR3 is CASSLAWGRGEKLFF. The CDR3 DNA reads TGTGCCAGCAGCTTGGCTTGGGGCAGGGGTGAAAAACTGTTTTTT.

The V gene is TRBV19, the J gene TRBJ2-7; the D gene is possibly TRBD1 (5 bases). Trimming shortened V by 5 bases and J by 5 bases, and 10 bases separated the two germline ends. CDR1 and CDR2 (germline): LNHDA, SQIVND (reference sequence). This CDR3 has 12 residues. CDR3 in DNA: TGTGCCAGTAGTCAGGGAAGACACGAGCAGTACTTC. It codes for CASSQGRHEQYF.

This clone was counted only a few times. The chain is built from TRBV7-2 and TRBJ1-1; D gene ambiguous. This CDR3 is built from 13 residues. Germline V CDR1 and CDR2: SGHTA, FQGNSA. The ends were cut back, 2 bases at V and 9 bases at J, with 13 bases in the middle. The chain's CDR3 is CASSLTSSGKAFF. The CDR3 region has the DNA TGTGCCAGCAGCTTAACGTCATCCGGTAAAGCTTTCTTT.

This sequence joins TRBV13 and TRBJ1-3; no clear D gene. This CDR3 is 17 amino acids long. Trimming stripped 1 base from V and 0 bases from J, with 13 bases between. Germline loops: CDR1 PRHDT, CDR2 FYEKMQ (reference sequence). The CDR3 loop is CASSLDTASSSGNTIYF. The CDR3 region has the DNA TGTGCCAGCAGCTTAGATACAGCTTCGTCCTCTGGAAACACCATATATTTT. The whole variable domain, filled in from reference TRBV13 and TRBJ1-3, reads AAGVIQSPRHLIKEKRETATLKCYPIPRHDTVYWYQQGPGQDPQFLISFYEKMQSDKGSIPDRFSAQQFSDYHSELNMSSLELGDSALYFCASSLDTASSSGNTIYFGEGSWLTVV.

The chain employs TRBV7-2 and TRBJ2-1, with 9 bases that match TRBD2. This CDR3 is built from 15 residues. V was clipped by 3 bases and J by 7 bases; unmatched bases: 7. Per germline, CDR1 SGHTA and CDR2 FQGNSA. CDR3 coding DNA: TGTGCCAGCAGCTTCGCTAGCGGGAAGGGGAATGAGCAGTTCTTC. It specifies CASSFASGKGNEQFF.

The chain carries TRBV30 and TRBJ2-7; a weak D match, TRBD1 (6 bases). The CDR3 covers 13 residues. V lost 0 bases to trimming and J lost 6 bases, with 12 bases between them. Germline V gene sequence: CDR1 GTSNPN, CDR2 SVGIG (reference sequence). The CDR3 DNA sequence: TGTGCCTGGAGTGTCAGGGGTCCGTCCGAGCAGTACTTC. Protein: CAWSVRGPSEQYF. The full variable domain, with the rest looked up from reference TRBV30 and TRBJ2-7, is SQTIHQWPATLVQPVGSPLSLECTVEGTSNPNLYWYRQAAGRGLQLLFYSVGIGQISSEVPQNLSASRPQDRQFILSSKKLLLSDSGFYLCAWSVRGPSEQYFGPGTRLTVT.

This clone occurred a few times. The rearrangement joins TRBV5-6 to TRBJ2-5; the match to TRBD1 covers 8 bases. V gave up 0 bases and J gave up 5 bases; unmatched junction bases: 9. The CDR3 contains 16 residues. Germline V CDR1 and CDR2: SGHDT, YYEEEE. CDR3 nucleotides: TGTGCCAGCAGCTTGGGGACAGGGATGGCAAAGGAGACCCAGTACTTC. As protein: CASSLGTGMAKETQYF.

This clone was detected ten times or more. This chain links TRBV5-4 with TRBJ1-5, with 8 bases that match TRBD1. Unmatched junction bases numbered 11, after V lost 3 bases and J lost 3 bases. CDR1 and CDR2 from the germline V gene are SGHNT and YYREEE (reference sequence). This CDR3 has 17 residues. CDR3 loop: CASSSTGQGGPNQPQHF. The CDR3 region has the DNA TGTGCCAGCAGCTCAACCGGACAGGGAGGCCCCAATCAGCCCCAGCATTTT.

V and J are TRBV11-2 and TRBJ2-3; 9 bases align to TRBD1. After removal of 6 bases from V and 3 bases from J, the junction contained 4 bases not matched to a gene. The CDR3 is 14 amino acids. Germline CDR1 is SGHAT and CDR2 is FQNNGV. CDR3 bases: TGTGCCAGCAGGAGGACAGGGGAGACAGATACGCAGTATTTT. It specifies CASRRTGETDTQYF.

The gene calls are TRBV13 and TRBJ1-1; the match to TRBD1 covers 9 bases. Per the germline V gene, CDR1 is PRHDT and CDR2 is FYEKMQ (reference sequence). The trim removed 0 bases at V and 1 base at J, leaving 12 bases unmatched. This CDR3 has 19 amino acids. The CDR3: CASSLGRDRDGVPNTEAFF. The DNA for the CDR3 is TGTGCCAGCAGCTTAGGCCGGGACAGGGACGGGGTCCCGAACACTGAAGCTTTCTTT.

This chain connects TRBV11-2 to TRBJ2-1; 7 bases are shared with TRBD2. The CDR3 covers 15 residues. Germline values: CDR1 SGHAT, CDR2 FQNNGV. V lost 5 bases and J lost 0; bases outside the gene matches: 4. CDR3 DNA sequence: TGTGCCAGCAGCCCCCGGGACTACTCCTACAATGAGCAGTTCTTC. Amino acids: CASSPRDYSYNEQFF. The full variable domain, with the rest looked up from reference TRBV11-2 and TRBJ2-1, is EAGVAQSPRYKIIEKRQSVAFWCNPISGHATLYWYQQILGQGPKLLIQFQNNGVVDDSQLPKDRFSAERLKGVDSTLKIQPAKLEDSAVYLCASSPRDYSYNEQFFGPGTRLTVL.

The chain carries TRBV4-2 and TRBJ2-1; 10 positions match TRBD2. This CDR3 has 16 amino acids. The trim removed 4 bases at V and 2 bases at J, leaving 5 bases unmatched. Germline CDR1 is LGHNA and CDR2 is YNFKEQ. CDR3 sequence (DNA): TGTGCCAGCAGCCCGGGAACTAGCGGGACCTACAATGAGCAGTTCTTC. As protein: CASSPGTSGTYNEQFF.

V usage is TRBV7-2 and J usage is TRBJ2-2; weak D call: TRBD1 (6 bases). The CDR3 loop spans 15 amino acids. V lost 6 bases to trimming and J lost 0 bases, with 11 bases between them. Per germline, CDR1 SGHTA and CDR2 FQGNSA. CDR3 sequence: CASRWDTANTGELFF. CDR3 sequence (DNA): TGTGCCAGCAGATGGGACACGGCGAACACCGGGGAGCTGTTTTTT.

This clone occurred once. The rearrangement links TRBV10-1 to TRBJ2-5, with TRBD2 matching 7 bases. The trim removed 3 bases at V and 7 bases at J, leaving 20 bases unmatched. Per germline, CDR1 WNHNN and CDR2 SYGVQD (reference sequence). CDR3 length: 18 residues. The CDR3, as DNA: TGCGCCAGCAGTGACCAAAGTCCGGCTTCGGGAGGATTGGGGACCCAGTACTTC. It encodes CASSDQSPASGGLGTQYF.

The chain combines TRBV14 with TRBJ2-4; D gene unclear. The CDR3 has 15 residues. With 0 bases removed from V and 1 base from J, the gap between germline ends came to 7 bases. Germline CDR1 reads SGHDN; CDR2 reads FVKESK. CDR3 nucleotides: TGTGCCAGCAGCCAAGAGAGCAGGGCCAAAAACATTCAGTACTTC. Its translation is CASSQESRAKNIQYF.

This clone has just a few counts. The chain combines TRBV6-5 with TRBJ2-7; 8 positions agree with TRBD1. CDR1 and CDR2 (germline): MNHEY, SVGAGI. With 5 bases clipped from V and 5 bases from J, the junction kept 5 bases outside the gene matches. The CDR3 sequence is 13 residues long. The CDR3 spells CASSLDRADEQYF. For the CDR3, the DNA is TGTGCCAGCAGTCTGGACAGGGCGGACGAGCAGTACTTC.

J is TRBJ2-7 and V is TRBV27, with 11 bases that match TRBD1. This CDR3 is 14 amino acids long. Germline V gene sequence: CDR1 MNHEY, CDR2 SMNVEV (reference sequence). The junction had 7 bases not matched to a gene; V was cut back by 6 bases and J by 6 bases. CDR3 nucleotides: TGTGCCAGCAGCCGGGACAGGGGGTCTGGCGAGCAGTACTTC. The encoded protein is CASSRDRGSGEQYF.

Concerning this clone itself: A read error may produce the germline difference seen at one junction end. This CDR3 is CASSLAGLYNEQFF. CDR3 nucleotides: TGTGCCAGCAGCCTAGCGGGACTCTACAATGAGCAGTTCTTC. The rearrangement uses TRBV11-1 and TRBJ2-1, with 9 bases lining up with TRBD2. Germline CDR1 and CDR2: SGHAT and FQDESV (reference sequence). This CDR3 comprises 14 residues.

V gene TRBV6-6 combines with J gene TRBJ2-7; 8 bases match TRBD2. CDR3 length: 15 amino acids. V lost 2 bases and J lost 4; bases outside the gene matches: 7. Germline assignment: CDR1 MNHNY and CDR2 SVGAGI (reference sequence). Here the CDR3 DNA reads TGTGCCAGCAGTTACGGAGCGGGAGCTGGGTACGAGCAGTACTTC. This gives the protein CASSYGAGAGYEQYF.

Note on this clone: Because it lacks the conserved phenylalanine or tryptophan at the end, this CDR3 is likely a read error. The limits of the CDR3 on the DNA are not certain, so only TCRdb's listed CDR3 is given. The rearrangement links TRBV23-1 to TRBJ2-7; the table calls TRBD1, which could not be checked here. TRBV23-1 is placed among ORFs of uncertain function. Including both end residues, the CDR3 is 10 amino acids long. The CDR3 sequence is CASSHRTGHH.

J is TRBJ1-5 and V is TRBV6-4; D may be TRBD1 (5 bases). Germline CDR1 and CDR2: MRHNA and SNTAGT. This CDR3 region has 13 residues. V was clipped by 4 bases and J by 6 bases, with 10 bases between them. This CDR3 reads CASSVAGGQPQHF. The CDR3 DNA reads as TGTGCCAGCAGTGTCGCCGGGGGTCAGCCCCAGCATTTT.

The chain uses TRBV6-6 and TRBJ2-2; TRBD1 agrees at 11 bases. V lost 4 bases to trimming and J lost 6 bases; unmatched junction nucleotides: 4. Germline loops: CDR1 MNHNY, CDR2 SVGAGI (reference sequence). The CDR3 has 15 amino acids. DNA of the CDR3: TGTGCCAGCAGTTTCGGACAGGGGGCTCCCGGGGAGCTGTTTTTT. It encodes CASSFGQGAPGELFF.

This rearrangement joins TRBV2 to TRBJ2-4; TRBD2 is a possible D gene (6 bases). Germline V gives CDR1 SNHLY, CDR2 FYNNEI. With 7 bases removed from V and 9 bases from J, the gap between germline ends came to 13 bases. CDR3 size: 12 residues. The CDR3 protein is CASKVSGPIQYF. CDR3 nucleotide sequence: TGTGCCAGCAAGGTTAGCGGACCCATTCAGTACTTC.

This clone was picked up one time. V is TRBV6-1 and J is TRBJ2-7, with D tentatively TRBD1 (8 bases). V lost 6 bases and J lost 0, with 15 bases in between. The germline CDR1 and CDR2 sequences are MNHNS and SASEGT. CDR3 size: 15 residues. The chain's CDR3 is CASRRTGTNSYEQYF. CDR3 in DNA: TGTGCCAGCAGAAGGACAGGGACTAACTCCTACGAGCAGTACTTC.